Listed below are T cell receptor beta chains from one sample, sequenced in a study of blood T cell repertoires in COVID-19. The repertoire was sequenced with immunoSEQ multiplex PCR; TCRdb's copy has only in-frame clones and lacks some. This table has more than 250,000 clones, 70% to 90% appearing once. The sequencing input was peripheral blood. Receptors were obtained from a man aged 18 to 35 who had recovered from COVID-19. Both conserved end residues are part of each CDR3. The D gene is left open where the match is weak. A row's size may be missing; if present it is once, few, many or a size class.

>TRBJ1-2|TRBD1|.|TRBV6-5
CASSVDRAAYGYTF
TGTGCCAGCAGCGTGGACAGGGCCGCTTATGGCTACACCTTC
>TRBJ1-1|.|few|TRBV7-9
CASSLRQVNTEAFF
TGTGCCAGCAGCTTACGACAGGTAAACACTGAAGCTTTCTTT
>TRBJ2-1|.|.|TRBV6-2/TRBV6-3
CASSFRVGEQFF
TGTGCCAGCAGTTTCAGGGTAGGTGAGCAGTTCTTC
>TRBJ1-2|.|.|TRBV7-9
CASSLGSQGGYGYTF
TGTGCCAGCAGCTTAGGGTCTCAGGGAGGCTATGGCTACACCTTC
>TRBJ2-1|.|.|TRBV24-1
CATSDSKRKSSYNEQFF
TGTGCCACCAGTGATTCAAAGCGGAAGAGCTCCTACAATGAGCAGTTCTTC
>TRBJ2-3|.|.|TRBV6-6
CASSPVVTDTQYF
TGTGCCAGCAGCCCCGTAGTAACAGATACGCAGTATTTT
>TRBJ1-5|TRBD1|.|TRBV7-8
CASSLTGTGAQPQHF
TGTGCCAGCAGCTTAACCGGGACAGGGGCTCAGCCCCAGCATTTT
>TRBJ2-7|TRBD2|.|TRBV18
CASSPPRLAGDYEQYF
TGTGCCAGCTCACCACCTAGACTAGCGGGAGACTACGAGCAGTACTTC
>TRBJ1-1|TRBD1|.|TRBV4-1
CASRTTGRNTEAFF
TGCGCCAGCAGAACGACAGGGCGGAACACTGAAGCTTTCTTT
>TRBJ2-4|.|.|TRBV5-6
CASSLDRGALGNIQYF
TGTGCCAGCAGCTTGGATCGGGGGGCTCTGGGAAACATTCAGTACTTC
>TRBJ2-7|.|.|TRBV30
CACPPGLYEQYF
TGTGCCTGCCCCCCGGGTTTATACGAGCAGTACTTC
>TRBJ2-7|TRBD2|once|TRBV12-3/TRBV12-4
CASSRGGYEQYF
TGTGCCAGCAGTCGGGGGGGTTACGAGCAGTACTTC
>TRBJ2-1|.|.|TRBV11-2
CASSQLRAGNEQFF
TGTGCCAGCAGCCAGCTACGAGCAGGGAATGAGCAGTTCTTC
>TRBJ2-1|TRBD2|few|TRBV19
CASRQVAGGFNEQFF
TGTGCCAGTAGGCAGGTAGCGGGGGGGTTCAATGAGCAGTTCTTC
>TRBJ2-1|.|.|TRBV9
CASSVGTANNEQFF
TGTGCCAGCAGCGTAGGGACAGCAAACAATGAGCAGTTCTTC
>TRBJ1-2|.|.|TRBV6-4
CASSDSRTANYGYTF
TGTGCCAGCAGTGACTCGAGGACAGCTAACTATGGCTACACCTTC
>TRBJ1-6|.|few|TRBV3-1/TRBV3-2
CASSQGQYDSPLHF
TGTGCCAGCAGCCAAGGGCAATATGATTCACCCCTCCACTTT
>TRBJ1-2|.|.|TRBV5-4
CASSSGSYGYTF
TGTGCCAGCAGCTCGGGAAGTTATGGCTACACCTTC
>TRBJ2-5|.|.|TRBV5-1
CASSLSGASETQYF
TGCGCCAGCAGCTTGTCAGGGGCATCCGAGACCCAGTACTTC
>TRBJ2-1|TRBD1|.|TRBV25-1
CASSADRGNYNEQFF
TGTGCCAGCAGTGCCGACAGGGGAAACTACAATGAGCAGTTCTTC
>TRBJ1-1|TRBD1|once|TRBV5-1
CASSLQGWNTEAFF
TGCGCCAGCAGCTTACAGGGGTGGAACACTGAAGCTTTCTTT
>TRBJ2-3|TRBD2|.|TRBV6-5
CASRTLAGVTDTQYF
TGTGCCAGCAGGACCCTAGCGGGAGTGACAGATACGCAGTATTTT
>TRBJ2-1|TRBD2|.|TRBV11-2
CASSLRSGRAGDEQFF
TGTGCCAGCAGCTTACGAAGCGGGAGGGCCGGAGATGAGCAGTTCTTC
>TRBJ1-1|.|.|TRBV5-1
CASSLRGTGEAFF
TGCGCCAGCAGCTTGAGGGGTACAGGGGAAGCTTTCTTT
>TRBJ2-5|TRBD1|.|TRBV9
CASSEGQGAFDFEETQYF
TGTGCCAGCAGCGAGGGACAGGGGGCGTTTGATTTCGAAGAGACCCAGTACTTC
>TRBJ1-6|TRBD1|.|TRBV2
CASRLQGAENSPLHF
TGTGCCAGCAGACTCCAGGGGGCAGAGAATTCACCCCTCCACTTT
>TRBJ1-1|.|.|TRBV4-1
CASSPRDRPTNTEAFF
TGCGCCAGCAGCCCACGCGACAGGCCAACGAACACTGAAGCTTTCTTT
>TRBJ2-1|.|.|TRBV12-3/TRBV12-4
CASSATRYNEQFF
TGTGCCAGCAGTGCGACTAGATACAATGAGCAGTTCTTC
>TRBJ1-2|TRBD1|.|TRBV5-8
CASSLTGQSYGYTF
TGTGCCAGCAGCTTAACGGGACAGAGCTATGGCTACACCTTC
>TRBJ2-7|TRBD1|.|TRBV6-5
CASSYSNRGAYEQYF
TGTGCCAGCAGTTACTCGAACAGGGGCGCCTACGAGCAGTACTTC
>TRBJ1-1|TRBD1|.|TRBV9
CASSVAPAGGGRTEAFF
TGTGCCAGCAGCGTAGCCCCCGCAGGGGGAGGTCGCACTGAAGCTTTCTTT
>TRBJ2-7|TRBD2|.|TRBV2
CASKLAGEYEQYF
TGTGCCAGCAAACTAGCGGGAGAATACGAGCAGTACTTC
>TRBJ1-1|.|.|TRBV12-3/TRBV12-4
CASSFGQVTEAFF
TGTGCCAGCAGTTTTGGACAAGTCACTGAAGCTTTCTTT